These 21 T cell receptor beta chains were all obtained from the same sample, sequenced in a study of T cell repertoires in cytomegalovirus infection. TCRdb independently ran MiXCR on the reads; one entry per CDR3 protein. The data show around 210,000 distinct CDR3 sequences, approximately 7% seen once. Sequenced material: PBMCs. These receptors originate from a human donor in good health (CMV status not recorded). Some clones in this sample may be carry-over from other donors' samples.

This clonotype was recorded a few times. The chain is built from TRBV20-1 and TRBJ1-1; TRBD1 aligns across 11 bases. The CDR3 totals 17 residues. J was trimmed by 0 bases and V by 3 bases; bases with no gene match: 9. Per the germline V gene, CDR1 is DFQATT and CDR2 is SNEGSKA (reference sequence). Here the CDR3 reads CSASSSDRGLMNTEAFF. In DNA form, the CDR3 reads TGCAGTGCTAGTTCTTCGGACAGGGGGCTTATGAACACTGAAGCTTTCTTT.

This clonotype was observed at least ten times. V gene TRBV4-3 combines with J gene TRBJ2-3; D is unclear. The CDR3 sequence is 17 residues long. Germline CDR1 reads LGHNA; CDR2 reads YSLEER. The V end lost 0 bases, the J end lost 5 bases, and 18 bases lay between the germline ends. The CDR3 protein is CASSQDRKTGPGDTQYF. CDR3 bases: TGCGCCAGCAGCCAAGATCGGAAAACCGGGCCGGGAGATACGCAGTATTTT.

This clonotype was counted at least ten times. The chain combines TRBV6-1 with TRBJ1-5; D is perhaps TRBD1 (6 bases). CDR1 MNHNS and CDR2 SASEGT come from the germline V gene. The CDR3 runs 16 residues. Trimming took off 2 bases at V and 0 bases at J, with 11 bases between the two ends. The CDR3 sequence is CASSEMGARSNQPQHF. CDR3 nucleotide sequence: TGTGCCAGCAGTGAAATGGGGGCGCGTAGCAATCAGCCCCAGCATTTT.

There are a few counts of this clonotype. The CDR3 nucleotides read TGCGCCAGCAGCTTGGATGGGGGCGCGGGCACTGAAGCTTTCTTT. It specifies CASSLDGGAGTEAFF. This sequence joins TRBV5-1 and TRBJ1-1; tentative D call: TRBD1 (6 bases). This CDR3 is 15 amino acids long. Germline V gives CDR1 SGHRS, CDR2 YFSETQ. V lost 0 bases to trimming and J lost 4 bases, with 13 bases between them.

This clonotype was seen ten or more times. This chain links TRBV6-2 or TRBV6-3 with TRBJ2-5; tentative D call: TRBD1 (5 bases). Germline V gene data show CDR1 as MNHEY and CDR2 as SVGEGT. The CDR3 covers 15 residues. V was trimmed by 0 bases and J by 4 bases, leaving 12 bases between them. CDR3 DNA: TGTGCCAGCAGTTACTCGACACCAAGGGGAGAGACCCAGTACTTC. Translated: CASSYSTPRGETQYF.

This clonotype was counted many times. The chain has TRBV7-2 and TRBJ2-3; weak D call: TRBD1 (5 bases). Trimming removed 7 bases at V and 3 bases at J, with 17 bases between. The CDR3 sequence is 15 residues long. Germline V gene sequence: CDR1 SGHTA, CDR2 FQGNSA. The CDR3 coding sequence is TGTGCCAGCACACTCAGGGCAGGTGGAACAGATACGCAGTATTTT. The encoded protein is CASTLRAGGTDTQYF. Combining the CDR3 with reference TRBV7-2 and TRBJ2-3 gives the whole variable domain GAGVSQSPSNKVTEKGKDVELRCDPISGHTALYWYRQSLGQGLEFLIYFQGNSAPDKSGLPSDRFSAERTGGSVSTLTIQRTQQEDSAVYLCASTLRAGGTDTQYFGPGTRLTVL.

There are many counts of this clonotype. V and J are TRBV19 and TRBJ2-2, with D possibly matching TRBD1 (5 bases). Trimming stripped 3 bases from V and 7 bases from J, with 15 bases between. The germline CDR1 and CDR2 sequences are LNHDA and SQIVND (reference sequence). The CDR3 covers 15 residues. The DNA of the CDR3 is TGTGCCAGTAGTATTCCCGGCAGGGAAGACGGGGAGCTGTTTTTT. It translates to CASSIPGREDGELFF.

This clonotype has at least ten counts. The chain recombines TRBV6-2 or TRBV6-3 with TRBJ2-1, with 8 bases that match TRBD2. The CDR3 is 16 residues long. V dropped 6 bases and J dropped 6; count of bases not matched to a gene: 13. Germline CDR1 is MNHEY and CDR2 is SVGEGT. The CDR3 region has the DNA TGTGCCAGCAGAAAATACGGGGGGGCCATTATCAATGAGCAGTTCTTC. Translated: CASRKYGGAIINEQFF.

This clonotype was seen many times. The J gene is TRBJ1-6, the V gene TRBV20-1; no definite D call. V shed 6 bases and J shed 4 bases, with 13 bases lying between them. CDR3 length: 14 amino acids. Per germline, CDR1 DFQATT and CDR2 SNEGSKA (reference sequence). The DNA for the CDR3 is TGCAGTGCCCCGGTTACAGAGTATAATTCACCCCTCCACTTT. Protein product: CSAPVTEYNSPLHF.

This clonotype was seen repeatedly, ten times or more. This chain connects TRBV7-2 to TRBJ1-1; D remains ambiguous. V lost 5 bases to trimming and J lost 1 base, with 11 bases between them. CDR1 is SGHTA, CDR2 FQGNSA, per germline. CDR3 size: 14 residues. In DNA form, the CDR3 reads TGTGCCAGCAGCCCCGACTGGGGGAACACTGAAGCTTTCTTT. It translates to CASSPDWGNTEAFF.

This clonotype was observed at least ten times. The V call is TRBV12-3 or TRBV12-4, the J call TRBJ2-3; D is perhaps TRBD1 (5 bases). The CDR3 runs 11 residues. V dropped 10 bases and J dropped 7 bases, with 12 bases sitting between them. The CDR3 DNA is TGTGCCACCCACCAGGGAAATACGCAGTATTTT. Translation: CATHQGNTQYF.

This clonotype has at least ten counts. The chain recombines TRBV19 with TRBJ1-1; maybe TRBD1 (6 bases). This CDR3 is built from 13 residues. The germline V and J ends were trimmed by 7 bases and 6 bases, with 15 bases remaining between them. Per the germline V gene, CDR1 is LNHDA and CDR2 is SQIVND (reference sequence). DNA of the CDR3: TGTGCCAGTACCAGACAGGTTGGGGCTGAAGCTTTCTTT. Its protein is CASTRQVGAEAFF. Full variable domain (remainder filled in from reference TRBV19 and TRBJ1-1): DGGITQSPKYLFRKEGQNVTLSCEQNLNHDAMYWYRQDPGQGLRLIYYSQIVNDFQKGDIAEGYSVSREKKESFPLTVTSAQKNPTAFYLCASTRQVGAEAFFGQGTRLTVV.

This clonotype was observed many times. This chain links TRBV20-1 with TRBJ1-1; 10 bases map to TRBD1. Trimming took 2 bases from V and 4 from J; bases not matched to a gene: 19. CDR1 and CDR2 (germline): DFQATT, SNEGSKA (reference sequence). The length of the CDR3 is 19 residues. The CDR3 DNA reads as TGCAGTGCTAGAAGATACCTGGGACAGGGGTTAGGGTACGGCACTGAAGCTTTCTTT. Translation: CSARRYLGQGLGYGTEAFF.

The rearrangement joins TRBV19 to TRBJ1-5; 7 bases align to TRBD1. The germline CDR1 and CDR2 sequences are LNHDA and SQIVND (reference sequence). The CDR3 totals 14 residues. V was clipped by 5 bases and J by 5 bases; unmatched bases: 6. For the CDR3, the DNA is TGTGCCAGTAGTCACAGGGGCGGTCATCAGCCCCAGCATTTT. This gives the protein CASSHRGGHQPQHF.

The chain combines TRBV6-6 with TRBJ2-5, with D perhaps being TRBD1 or TRBD2 (6 bases each). CDR1 MNHNY and CDR2 SVGAGI come from the germline V gene (reference sequence). CDR3 size: 16 residues. Between the trimmed V and J ends, which lost 0 bases and 1 base, there was a span of 12 bases. CDR3 bases: TGTGCCAGCAGTTACTCCCGAGGGGGAGGCCAAGAGACCCAGTACTTC. Amino acids: CASSYSRGGGQETQYF.

This clonotype was recorded at least ten times. The rearrangement joins TRBV6-1 to TRBJ1-5; D perhaps matches TRBD1 (5 bases). Looked up from germline, CDR1 is MNHNS and CDR2 is SASEGT. V was shortened by 7 bases and J by 1 base, with 14 bases between the two germline ends. The CDR3 covers 15 residues. The CDR3 nucleotides are TGTGCCAGCACTCACTCGACAGTCAGCAATCAGCCCCAGCATTTT. It codes for CASTHSTVSNQPQHF.

Ten or more counts support this clonotype. The chain combines TRBV25-1 with TRBJ1-2; TRBD1 is a possible D gene (5 bases). V lost 6 bases and J lost 1, with 9 bases in between. This CDR3 comprises 13 residues. Germline V CDR1 and CDR2: MGHDK, SYGVNS. DNA of the CDR3: TGTGCCAGCAGGAGGGACGGTAACTATGGCTACACCTTC. Protein: CASRRDGNYGYTF.

This clonotype was observed at least ten times. The gene calls are TRBV12-3 or TRBV12-4 and TRBJ2-7; D gene ambiguous. Trimming removed 3 bases at V and 4 bases at J, with 13 bases between. This CDR3 is 14 amino acids long. The CDR3 here is CASSFQNPQYEQYF. CDR3 sequence (DNA): TGTGCCAGCAGTTTCCAGAATCCACAGTACGAGCAGTACTTC.

This clonotype was found many times. CDR3 nucleotide sequence: TGTGCCAGCAGTCCATGGACTAGCGGCACAGATACGCAGTATTTT. This translates into CASSPWTSGTDTQYF. V gene TRBV2 combines with J gene TRBJ2-3, with 9 bases fitting TRBD2. The germline V gene has CDR1 SNHLY and CDR2 FYNNEI. The CDR3 totals 15 residues. V lost 5 bases and J lost 1; bases outside the gene matches: 4.

There are many counts of this clonotype. J is TRBJ2-5 and V is TRBV28, with TRBD2 as a possible D gene (5 bases). This CDR3 contains 13 residues. Trimming took off 3 bases at V and 4 bases at J, with 9 bases between the two ends. Germline loops: CDR1 MDHEN, CDR2 SYDVKM. The CDR3: CASSFIAPETQYF. Here the CDR3 DNA reads TGTGCCAGCAGTTTTATAGCGCCAGAGACCCAGTACTTC.

This clonotype was recorded many times. The V call is TRBV7-2, the J call TRBJ2-1; possible D gene TRBD2, 7 bases. The CDR3 runs to 15 residues. Germline V gene lookup returns CDR1 SGHTA and CDR2 FQGNSA. V was pared by 0 bases and J by 8 bases, with 14 bases between. The CDR3 region has the DNA TGTGCCAGCAGCTTAGCTTTAACAGGGAGGGATGAGCAGTTCTTC. Encoded protein: CASSLALTGRDEQFF.